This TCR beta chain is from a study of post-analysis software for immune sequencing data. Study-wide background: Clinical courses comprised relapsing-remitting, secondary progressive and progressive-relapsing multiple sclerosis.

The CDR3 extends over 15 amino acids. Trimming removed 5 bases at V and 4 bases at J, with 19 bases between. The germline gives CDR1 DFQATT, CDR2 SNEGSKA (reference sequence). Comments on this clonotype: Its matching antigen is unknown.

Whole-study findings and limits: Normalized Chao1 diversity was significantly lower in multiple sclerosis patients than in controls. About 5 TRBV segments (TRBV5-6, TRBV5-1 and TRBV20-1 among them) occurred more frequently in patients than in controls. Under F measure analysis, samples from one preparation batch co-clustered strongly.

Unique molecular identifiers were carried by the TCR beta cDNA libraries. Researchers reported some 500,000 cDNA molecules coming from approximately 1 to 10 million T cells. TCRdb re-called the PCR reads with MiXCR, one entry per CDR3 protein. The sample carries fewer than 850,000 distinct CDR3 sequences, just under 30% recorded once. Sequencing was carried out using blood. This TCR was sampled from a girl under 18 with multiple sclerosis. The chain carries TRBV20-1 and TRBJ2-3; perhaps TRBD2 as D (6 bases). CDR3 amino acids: CSAPLQTRIADTQYF. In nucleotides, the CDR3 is TGCAGTGCTCCCCTACAGACTAGAATCGCAGATACGCAGTATTTT.